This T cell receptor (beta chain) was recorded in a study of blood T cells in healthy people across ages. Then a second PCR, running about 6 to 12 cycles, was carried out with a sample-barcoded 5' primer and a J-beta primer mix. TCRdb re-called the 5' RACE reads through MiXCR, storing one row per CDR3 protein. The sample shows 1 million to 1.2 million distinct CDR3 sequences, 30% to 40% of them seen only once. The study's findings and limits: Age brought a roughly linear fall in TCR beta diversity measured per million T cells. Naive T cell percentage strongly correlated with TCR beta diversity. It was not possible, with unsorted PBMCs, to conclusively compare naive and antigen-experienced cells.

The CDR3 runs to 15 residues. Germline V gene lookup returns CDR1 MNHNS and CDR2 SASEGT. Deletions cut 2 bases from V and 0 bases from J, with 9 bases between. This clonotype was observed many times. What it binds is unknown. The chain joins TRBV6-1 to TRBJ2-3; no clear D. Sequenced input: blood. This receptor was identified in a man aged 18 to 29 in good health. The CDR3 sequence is CASSEWEGSTDTQYF. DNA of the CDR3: TGTGCCAGCAGTGAATGGGAAGGGAGCACAGATACGCAGTATTTT.